Sequencing of this T cell receptor (beta chain) was carried out in a study of a mutant IDH1 vaccine in newly diagnosed glioma. Study-level information: Earlier treatment was radiotherapy, temozolomide, or both, with most getting both.

Indicated time point: baseline, week 1 (first vaccination visit). Noted treatment: pre-vaccination baseline after standard-of-care therapy. Each astrocytoma in the donors was new, WHO grade 3 or 4, IDH1-mutant and ATRX-lost. Study findings and constraints: Apparently, pseudoprogression bore no relation to changes among the top peripheral T cell clonotypes. Around 93% of patients showed vaccine-induced immune responses across multiple MHC alleles.

Measured with immunoSEQ multiplex PCR; TCRdb has only the in-frame clones, and not every one. This table has about 38,000 clones, under 80% appearing once. The CDR3 has 12 residues. CDR1 LGHNT and CDR2 FRNRAP come from the germline V gene. Trimming cost V 5 bases and J 4 bases, with 8 bases left between them. In regard to this clone: As yet, its antigen is unknown.

The sample consisted of PBMCs, taken from a glioma patient treated with radiotherapy, temozolomide or both. This sequence joins TRBV12-5 and TRBJ2-5, with D tentatively TRBD2 (6 bases). This clonotype was obtained from a middle-aged man with glioma. Some clones in this sample may be carry-over from other donors' samples. The CDR3 region has the DNA TGTGCTAGTGGTAGGCGGGGAGAGACCCAGTACTTC. Translating it yields CASGRRGETQYF.